The 15 T cell receptor beta chains given below trace back to one sample, sequenced in a study of a mutant IDH1 vaccine in newly diagnosed glioma. Time point specified: week 23, last vaccination. The study gave 300 ug of mutant IDH1 20-mer peptide per vaccine dose, with topical imiquimod. Assay: immunoSEQ multiplex PCR; the TCRdb copy retains only in-frame clones and omits some. The sample holds roughly 36,000 clones, roughly 90% seen once. The antigens these receptors bind are not known. Sample: PBMCs, taken from a glioma patient whose treatment included an IDH1 peptide vaccine. The receptors come from a man aged 40-55 years with glioma.

This clone showed up just a few times. The chain carries TRBV21-1 and TRBJ2-3; TRBD2 is taken as the D call from the table, unchecked against the DNA. TRBV21-1 is noted as a pseudogene. There are 16 residues in the CDR3. The CDR3 region has the DNA TGTGCCAGCAGAAAAGGGGGGAGGCCGCGCACAGATACGCAGTATTTT. This codes for CASRKGGRPRTDTQYF.

CDR3 sequence reads: CASSSSGTSFGKLFF. CDR3 bases: TGTGCCAGCAGTTCCTCCGGGACGTCTTTTGGAAAACTGTTTTTT. The chain recombines TRBV27 with TRBJ1-4; a possible D gene is TRBD1 (5 bases). The germline gives CDR1 MNHEY, CDR2 SMNVEV (reference sequence). V gave up 4 bases and J gave up 10 bases, with 19 bases separating them. This CDR3 comprises 15 residues.

The rearrangement uses TRBV29-1 and TRBJ2-7; D might be TRBD2 (5 bases). The CDR3 spans 12 residues. V lost 7 bases to trimming and J lost 6 bases, with 16 bases between them. Germline loops: CDR1 SQVTM, CDR2 ANQGSEA. CDR3 loop: CSGARGRSEQYF. In DNA form, the CDR3 reads TGCAGCGGGGCTCGGGGTAGGAGCGAGCAGTACTTC.

The genes are TRBV7-2 and TRBJ2-1; D uncertain. Trimming took off 0 bases at V and 5 bases at J, with 8 bases between the two ends. This CDR3 has 14 amino acids. Looked up from germline, CDR1 is SGHTA and CDR2 is FQGNSA. The CDR3 sequence: CASSLAITNNEQFF. The CDR3 DNA follows: TGTGCCAGCAGCTTAGCGATAACTAACAATGAGCAGTTCTTC.

This clone was detected once. The chain is built from TRBV4-2 and TRBJ2-5; 14 bases map to TRBD2. Germline CDR1 reads LGHNA; CDR2 reads YNFKEQ. V lost 4 bases to trimming and J lost 3 bases; unmatched junction nucleotides: 19. CDR3 length: 21 residues. The CDR3 reads CASSPGTSGGSGVGSKETQYF. CDR3 in DNA: TGTGCCAGCAGCCCAGGGACTAGCGGGGGAAGCGGAGTAGGGTCGAAAGAGACCCAGTACTTC.

The chain combines TRBV30 with TRBJ1-6; possibly TRBD1 for D (6 bases). This CDR3 has 16 residues. Trimming cost V 3 bases and J 4 bases, with 16 bases left between them. Germline V gives CDR1 GTSNPN, CDR2 SVGIG (reference sequence). The CDR3 DNA reads as TGTGCCTGGAGGACAGGTTTTCGCCTTTATAATTCACCCCTCCACTTT. Protein product: CAWRTGFRLYNSPLHF.

The chain has TRBV6-1 and TRBJ2-7; D assignment may be TRBD1 or TRBD2 (5 bases each). Trimming stripped 6 bases from V and 4 bases from J, with 16 bases between. Germline assignment: CDR1 MNHNS and CDR2 SASEGT. The CDR3 runs to 14 residues. In DNA form, the CDR3 reads TGTGCCAGCAGGGGGGATCGAACCTATTACGAGCAGTACTTC. This encodes CASRGDRTYYEQYF.

The gene calls are TRBV5-1 and TRBJ2-6, with D maybe TRBD2 (6 bases). Trimming cost V 2 bases and J 0 bases, with 12 bases left between them. CDR1 and CDR2 from the germline V gene are SGHRS and YFSETQ. The CDR3 covers 17 residues. The CDR3 loop is CASSLGDFISGANVLTF. In nucleotides, the CDR3 is TGCGCCAGCAGCTTAGGGGACTTTATCTCTGGGGCCAACGTCCTGACTTTC. Filled out from reference TRBV5-1 and TRBJ2-6, the complete variable domain reads KAGVTQTPRYLIKTRGQQVTLSCSPISGHRSVSWYQQTPGQGLQFLFEYFSETQRNKGNFPGRFSGRQFSNSRSEMNVSTLELGDSALYLCASSLGDFISGANVLTFGAGSRLTVL.

The chain links TRBV27 to TRBJ1-3, with 9 bases that match TRBD1. Per germline, CDR1 MNHEY and CDR2 SMNVEV (reference sequence). The CDR3 has 14 residues. The ends lost 5 bases at V and 8 bases at J; junction bases unmatched: 7. CDR3 region: CASSITGGRDTIYF. The CDR3 coding sequence is TGTGCCAGCAGTATAACAGGGGGCAGGGACACCATATATTTT.

This chain uses TRBV11-2 with TRBJ2-7; TRBD2 matches at 8 bases. Trimming cost V 4 bases and J 1 base; bases outside gene matches: 12. This CDR3 spans 17 amino acids. Germline V gene lookup returns CDR1 SGHAT and CDR2 FQNNGV. The DNA for the CDR3 is TGTGCCAGCAGCTCCATCCGGACTAGCTCGTCATCCTACGAGCAGTACTTC. Translating it yields CASSSIRTSSSSYEQYF.

The genes are TRBV7-8 and TRBJ2-5, with 8 bases aligning to TRBD1. V shed 3 bases, J shed 4 bases, and the junction held 7 bases outside the gene matches. Germline V gene sequence: CDR1 SGHVS, CDR2 FQNEAQ. The CDR3 runs 15 residues. DNA for the CDR3: TGTGCCAGCAGCTTGGACAGGGTCGGCGGAGAGACCCAGTACTTC. Protein sequence: CASSLDRVGGETQYF.

The DNA of the CDR3 is TGCAGCGTTGAGGAGGGGGATCGGGGCTATGGCTACACCTTC. It is translated as CSVEEGDRGYGYTF. This chain uses TRBV29-1 with TRBJ1-2; a weak D match, TRBD1 (6 bases). Between the trimmed V and J ends, which lost 3 bases and 4 bases, there was a span of 15 bases. The CDR3 length is 14 residues. Germline loops: CDR1 SQVTM, CDR2 ANQGSEA.

V gene TRBV7-9 combines with J gene TRBJ2-3; D may be TRBD1 (6 bases). The germline CDR1 and CDR2 sequences are SEHNR and FQNEAQ (reference sequence). The CDR3 is 18 residues long. The V and J ends lost 3 bases and 3 bases respectively, with 22 bases between them. The CDR3 loop is CASSFAHRGHGITDTQYF. In DNA, the CDR3 is TGTGCCAGCAGCTTCGCGCACCGGGGACACGGAATTACAGATACGCAGTATTTT.

This chain joins TRBV7-2 and TRBJ2-7, with 13 bases fitting TRBD2. J lost 4 bases, V lost 3 bases, and 9 bases had no gene match. The CDR3 loop spans 17 amino acids. Germline V CDR1 and CDR2: SGHTA, FQGNSA. CDR3 amino acids: CASSLELAGGPVYEQYF. DNA for the CDR3: TGTGCCAGCAGCTTGGAACTAGCGGGAGGGCCTGTTTACGAGCAGTACTTC. Combining the CDR3 with reference TRBV7-2 and TRBJ2-7 gives the whole variable domain GAGVSQSPSNKVTEKGKDVELRCDPISGHTALYWYRQSLGQGLEFLIYFQGNSAPDKSGLPSDRFSAERTGGSVSTLTIQRTQQEDSAVYLCASSLELAGGPVYEQYFGPGTRLTVT.

The chain recombines TRBV7-8 with TRBJ2-7; D is possibly TRBD1 (6 bases). The germline gives CDR1 SGHVS, CDR2 FQNEAQ. V dropped 2 bases and J dropped 5 bases, with 7 bases sitting between them. This CDR3 has 12 residues. This CDR3 reads CASSLQGHEQYF. The CDR3, as DNA: TGTGCCAGCAGCTTACAGGGGCACGAGCAGTACTTC.